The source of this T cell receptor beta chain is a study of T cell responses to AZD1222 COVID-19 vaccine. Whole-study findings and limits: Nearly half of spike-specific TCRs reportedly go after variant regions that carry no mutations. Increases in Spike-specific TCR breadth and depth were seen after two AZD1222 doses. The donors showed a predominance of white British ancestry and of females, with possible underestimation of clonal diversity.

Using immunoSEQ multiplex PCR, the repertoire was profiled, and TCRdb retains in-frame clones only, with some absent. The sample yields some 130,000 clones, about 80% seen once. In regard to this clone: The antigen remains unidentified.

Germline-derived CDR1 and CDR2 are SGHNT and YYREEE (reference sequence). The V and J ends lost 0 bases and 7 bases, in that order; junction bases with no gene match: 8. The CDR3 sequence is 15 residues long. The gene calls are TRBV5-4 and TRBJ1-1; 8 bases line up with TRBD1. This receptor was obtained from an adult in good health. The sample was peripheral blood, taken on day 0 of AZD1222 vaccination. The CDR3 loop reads CASSLEGTGEYEAFF. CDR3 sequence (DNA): TGTGCCAGCAGCTTGGAGGGGACAGGAGAGTATGAAGCTTTCTTT.